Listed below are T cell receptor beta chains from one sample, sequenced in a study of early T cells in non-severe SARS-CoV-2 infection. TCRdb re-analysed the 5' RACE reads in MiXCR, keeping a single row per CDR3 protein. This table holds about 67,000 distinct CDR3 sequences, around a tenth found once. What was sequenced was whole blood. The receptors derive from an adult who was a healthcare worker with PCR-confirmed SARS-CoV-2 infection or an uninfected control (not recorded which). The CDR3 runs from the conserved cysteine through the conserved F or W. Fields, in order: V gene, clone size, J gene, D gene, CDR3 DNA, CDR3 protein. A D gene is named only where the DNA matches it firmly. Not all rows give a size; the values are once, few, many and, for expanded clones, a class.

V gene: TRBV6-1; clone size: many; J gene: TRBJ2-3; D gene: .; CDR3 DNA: TGTGCCAGCAGTGATGGGCCCAGGCAGACGCAGTATTTT; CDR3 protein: CASSDGPRQTQYF
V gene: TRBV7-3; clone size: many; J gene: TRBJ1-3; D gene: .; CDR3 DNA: TGTGCCAGCAGCTTAACGCGAGACTCTGGAAACACCATATATTTT; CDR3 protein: CASSLTRDSGNTIYF
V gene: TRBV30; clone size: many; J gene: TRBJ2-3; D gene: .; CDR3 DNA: TGTGCCTGGAGTATGGCAGATACGCAGTATTTT; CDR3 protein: CAWSMADTQYF
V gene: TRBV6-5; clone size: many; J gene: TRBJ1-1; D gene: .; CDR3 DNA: TGTGCCAGCAGGGCCCAAGGGGAAGCTTTCTTT; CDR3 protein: CASRAQGEAFF
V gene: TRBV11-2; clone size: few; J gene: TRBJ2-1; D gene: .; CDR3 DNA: TGTGCCAGCAGCTTAGACCAGGGCCGCCTCAATGAGCAGTTCTTC; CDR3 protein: CASSLDQGRLNEQFF
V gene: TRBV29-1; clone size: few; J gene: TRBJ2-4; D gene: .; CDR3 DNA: TGCAGCGTCAGCAGGGTAAATGAGGACAAAAACATTCAGTACTTC; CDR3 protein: CSVSRVNEDKNIQYF
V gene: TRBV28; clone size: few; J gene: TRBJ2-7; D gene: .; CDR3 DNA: TGTGCCAGCAGCCCTCGGGGCGGGTCTTCCGGGAGCGAGCAGTACTTC; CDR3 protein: CASSPRGGSSGSEQYF
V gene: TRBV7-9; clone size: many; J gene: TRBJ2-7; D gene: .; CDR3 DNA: TGTGCCAGCAGCCCCGCTTTACCCGAGCAGTACTTC; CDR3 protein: CASSPALPEQYF
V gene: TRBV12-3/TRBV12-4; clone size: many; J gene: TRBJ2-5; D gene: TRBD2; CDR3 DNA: TGTGCCAGCAGAACAGAGCGGGGGGAGTCGACCCAGTACTTC; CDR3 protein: CASRTERGESTQYF
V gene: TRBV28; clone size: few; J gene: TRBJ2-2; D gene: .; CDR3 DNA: TGTGCCAGCAGATACTCCGCCCAGACCGGGGAGCTGTTTTTT; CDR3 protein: CASRYSAQTGELFF
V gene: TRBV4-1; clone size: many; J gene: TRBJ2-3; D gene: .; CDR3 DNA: TGCGCCAGCAGCCAAGAGGCGGGGGATACGCAGTATTTT; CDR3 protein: CASSQEAGDTQYF
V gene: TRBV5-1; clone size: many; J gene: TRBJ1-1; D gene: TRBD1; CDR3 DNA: TGCGCCAGCAGCCCACAACCGGGACAGGGCTCTGGGACTGAAGCTTTCTTT; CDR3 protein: CASSPQPGQGSGTEAFF
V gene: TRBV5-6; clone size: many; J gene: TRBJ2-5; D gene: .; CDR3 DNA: TGTGCCAGCAGCTTGGCCTCCGGGGGAGAGACCCAGTACTTC; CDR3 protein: CASSLASGGETQYF
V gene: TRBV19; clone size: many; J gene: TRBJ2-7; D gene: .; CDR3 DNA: TGTGCCAGTAGTAGTGGCGGGGAGCAGTACTTC; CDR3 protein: CASSSGGEQYF
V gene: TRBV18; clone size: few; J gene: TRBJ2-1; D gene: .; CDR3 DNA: TGTGCCAGCTCACCGGACATGAGCTCCTACAATGAGCAGTTCTTC; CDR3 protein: CASSPDMSSYNEQFF
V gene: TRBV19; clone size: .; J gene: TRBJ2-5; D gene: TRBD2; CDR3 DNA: TGTGCCAGTAGTATAGGCACCCACTCTGTAGCGGGGCACCAAGAGACCCAGTACTTC; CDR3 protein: CASSIGTHSVAGHQETQYF
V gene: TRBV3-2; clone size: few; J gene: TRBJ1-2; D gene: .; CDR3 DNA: TGTGCCAGCAGCCTACAGGGATATGGCTACACCTTC; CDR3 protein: CASSLQGYGYTF
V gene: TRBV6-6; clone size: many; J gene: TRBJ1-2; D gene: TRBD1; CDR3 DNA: TGTGCCAGCAGTCCGGGACAGGGGAGCTATGGCTACACCTTC; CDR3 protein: CASSPGQGSYGYTF
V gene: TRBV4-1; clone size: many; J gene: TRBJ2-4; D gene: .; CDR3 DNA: TGCGCCAGCAGCCAAGATGTGGTCGGAGGGACCAAAAACATTCAGTACTTC; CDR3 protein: CASSQDVVGGTKNIQYF
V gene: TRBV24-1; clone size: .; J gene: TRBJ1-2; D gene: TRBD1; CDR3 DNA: TGTGCCACCAGTGACCCCGGACAGGTCTATGGCTACACCTTC; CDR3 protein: CATSDPGQVYGYTF
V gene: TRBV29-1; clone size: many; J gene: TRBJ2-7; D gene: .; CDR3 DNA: TGCAGCGTTGTTCAGGGGCCCTACGAGCAGTACTTC; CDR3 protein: CSVVQGPYEQYF
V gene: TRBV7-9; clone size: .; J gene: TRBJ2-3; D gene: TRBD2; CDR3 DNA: TGTGCCAGCAGACGAGGACTAGCGAGCACAGATACGCAGTATTTT; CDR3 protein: CASRRGLASTDTQYF
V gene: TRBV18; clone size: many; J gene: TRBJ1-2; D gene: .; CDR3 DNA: TGTGCCAGCTCACCTATAGACAGACACATTAACTATGGCTACACCTTC; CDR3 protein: CASSPIDRHINYGYTF
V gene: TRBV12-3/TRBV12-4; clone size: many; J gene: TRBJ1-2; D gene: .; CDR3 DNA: TGTGCCAGCAGTTCAGACAGCGGTGGCTACACCTTC; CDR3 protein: CASSSDSGGYTF